This is a list of T cell receptor beta chains from one sample in a study of T cell repertoires in cytomegalovirus infection. TCRdb re-derived calls from the reads in MiXCR, one entry per CDR3 protein. The profile shows hundreds of thousands of distinct CDR3 sequences, roughly 15% of them singletons. The sample comprised PBMCs. The receptors shown here come from a human donor in good health (CMV status not recorded). Some clones in this sample may be carry-over from other donors' samples. CDR3s include the opening cysteine and the closing phenylalanine or tryptophan. The D gene is left open where the match is weak. Size is omitted from some rows. Given values are once, few, many or a class for expanded clones.

TRBJ1-3 - - TRBV27 CASSRDWRGNTIYF TGTGCCAGCAGTCGGGACTGGAGAGGAAACACCATATATTTT
TRBJ2-7 many - TRBV7-2 CASSLIPGEQYF TGTGCCAGCAGCTTAATCCCGGGGGAGCAGTACTTC
TRBJ1-1 - - TRBV4-2 CASSQWGSTEAFF TGTGCCAGCAGCCAATGGGGGAGCACTGAAGCTTTCTTT
TRBJ2-5 many TRBD2 TRBV7-2 CASSFVSGGEETQYF TGTGCCAGCAGCTTTGTCTCCGGGGGGGAAGAGACCCAGTACTTC
TRBJ2-3 few - TRBV7-9 CASRGGTSTDTQYF TGTGCCAGCCGGGGCGGGACTAGCACAGATACGCAGTATTTT
TRBJ2-3 many TRBD2 TRBV7-2 CASTPAGEITDTQYF TGTGCCAGCACCCCAGCGGGAGAAATCACAGATACGCAGTATTTT
TRBJ2-5 many - TRBV19 CASSGRWGQETQYF TGTGCCAGTAGTGGGCGTTGGGGGCAAGAGACCCAGTACTTC
TRBJ1-5 many - TRBV19 CASSILGDANQPQHF TGTGCCAGTAGTATACTAGGGGACGCCAATCAGCCCCAGCATTTT
TRBJ2-5 many - TRBV5-1 CASSTGTSQETQYF TGCGCCAGCAGCACCGGGACATCTCAAGAGACCCAGTACTTC
TRBJ2-7 few TRBD1 TRBV6-2/TRBV6-3 CASSPARDRGYEQYF TGTGCCAGCAGCCCCGCCCGGGACAGGGGCTACGAGCAGTACTTC
TRBJ2-5 few - TRBV7-6 CASSLVGGFRQETQYF TGTGCCAGCAGCTTAGTTGGCGGCTTCCGACAAGAGACCCAGTACTTC
TRBJ1-2 - - TRBV20-1 CSAPGSGYTF TGCAGTGCCCCAGGGTCCGGCTACACCTTC
TRBJ2-2 many - TRBV6-6 CASSLFQTNTGELFF TGTGCCAGCAGCCTTTTTCAGACGAACACCGGGGAGCTGTTTTTT
TRBJ2-2 - - TRBV7-2 CASSLDSRAVNTGELFF TGTGCCAGCAGCTTAGATAGTAGGGCAGTTAACACCGGGGAGCTGTTTTTT
TRBJ2-7 few - TRBV9 CASSEADGDSYEQYF TGTGCCAGCAGCGAGGCGGACGGGGATAGTTACGAGCAGTACTTC
TRBJ2-7 many - TRBV27 CASSSYPGPSYEQYF TGTGCCAGCAGTTCCTACCCCGGGCCCTCCTACGAGCAGTACTTC
TRBJ1-2 few - TRBV6-1 CASSEGISYRNYGYTF TGTGCCAGCAGTGAAGGTATCTCCTACCGAAACTATGGCTACACCTTC
TRBJ2-2 - TRBD1 TRBV28 CASSFRDRTMGTGELFF TGTGCCAGCAGTTTCCGGGACAGAACCATGGGCACCGGGGAGCTGTTTTTT
TRBJ2-3 few - TRBV5-1 CASSFESDTQYF TGCGCCAGCAGCTTTGAGTCGGATACGCAGTATTTT
TRBJ2-5 - - TRBV10-3 CATSVGESQETQYF TGTGCCACCTCTGTTGGAGAGTCTCAAGAGACCCAGTACTTC
TRBJ2-7 few TRBD1 TRBV7-6 CASSAGTGFSYEQYF TGTGCCAGCAGCGCCGGGACAGGCTTCTCCTACGAGCAGTACTTC
TRBJ2-6 - - TRBV2 CASSEEGSGANVLTF TGTGCCAGCAGTGAGGAGGGGTCAGGGGCCAACGTCCTGACTTTC
TRBJ1-3 many - TRBV6-5 CASSYSWQVDLGNTIYF TGTGCCAGCAGTTACTCGTGGCAGGTCGATCTTGGAAACACCATATATTTT
TRBJ1-5 few - TRBV7-2 CASSLGSAGRTNQPQHF TGTGCCAGCAGCTTAGGGTCGGCCGGACGGACCAATCAGCCCCAGCATTTT